This note documents a single T cell receptor beta chain sequence. Which antigen it targets is not known. Nothing much larger sits one base from this clone, and base qualities are not available. This sample was included in a study of blood T cell repertoires in COVID-19 (dated by TCRdb to the early 2020s). Some background on the complete study: Samples from collaborators originated in the United States, Italy and Spain and spanned both the acute and convalescent phases of COVID-19. The sample metadata nearly always contained a de-identified subject ID, COVID-19 status, age in years and sex. Where available, HLA class I and class II types were obtained from metadata supplied by the sample provider rather than from assay-based typing. Samples came from the ongoing ImmuneRACE study (first 160 participants) plus 1,254 subjects from 6 global collaborators. The prospective study material was composed of cDNA or gDNA derived from T cells, B-cell-depleted T cells, or PBMCs. The repertoires were made available in a free public database intended to serve as a resource for research on the immune response to SARS-CoV-2. Subjects who had been exposed to COVID-19, were actively infected with it, or had recovered from it provided the deeply sampled blood TCRbeta repertoires that made up the dataset.

Looking up the germline V gene (reference sequence) yields CDR1 LGHDT and CDR2 YNNKEL. V sheds 4 bases and J sheds 5 bases, leaving 17 bases between their ends. The cysteine opens and the phenylalanine closes a CDR3 of 15 amino acids. Only CDR3 DNA is held: 45 bases, read in frame from base 1. Each collaborating institution followed its own protocols to collect whole blood in K2EDTA tubes. Collaborator samples were shipped for TCRbeta analysis as frozen whole blood, isolated PBMCs, or DNA extracted from either sample type. TCRbeta CDR3 regions were amplified from genomic DNA by means of the immunoSEQ Assay, a bias-controlled multiplex PCR. The published analysis was carried out like this. Within the assay, amplification of reference gene primers was used to estimate how many nucleated cells each sample contained. To quantify the absolute abundance of each unique TCRbeta CDR3 rearrangement, sequence reads were collapsed and filtered. For each sample, productive Simpson clonality was calculated by taking the square root of Simpson's diversity index across productive rearrangements. TCRdb mirrors the immuneACCESS table, restricted to in-frame sequences. Some clones are absent from its copies; in checked studies, under half trace to an unresolved V gene, and the reason for the others is unknown. For V, J and clone size, that table is used; D and trimming come from the DNA. The sample records 90,000 to 120,000 clones, about nine tenths of which are singletons. Together, the top ten hold roughly 0.99% of the sample.

Here is what the overall study found, with its caveats: The amount of clinical and demographic metadata varied by source and participant and was provided uncurated.

Sample: peripheral blood. This receptor was taken from a man aged 55 to 70 with acute or convalescent COVID-19. The rearranged segments are TRBV3-1 (or the pseudogene TRBV3-2) and TRBJ1-2, with no confidently assigned D gene. The CDR3 has the sequence CASSPVIGRDYGYTF. The DNA sequence is as follows: TGTGCCAGCAGCCCCGTTATAGGACGGGATTATGGCTACACCTTC.